This T cell receptor beta chain was recovered during a study of cytomegalovirus exposure and HLA in healthy donors. Findings and caveats of the study: Under in vitro conditions, three CMV-associated chains were confirmed as specific for CMV antigens. In an earlier analysis, most TCR beta V segments were productive about 87% or about 30% of the time.

Researchers ran the PCR with 60 Vbeta and 13 Jbeta primers. Generated by immunoSEQ multiplex PCR, the TCRdb table keeps only in-frame clones and is missing some. The profile shows approximately 170,000 clones, around 86% of them singletons. A word on this clone: Its antigen remains unknown.

From germline, CDR1 is LNHDA and CDR2 SQIVND (reference sequence). V lost 5 bases, J lost 0 bases, and 18 bases lay in between. The CDR3 runs 17 residues. Sequencing used PBMCs. The clonotype comes from a man in his fifties in good health and CMV-seropositive. The chain employs TRBV19 and TRBJ2-3; tentative D call: TRBD1 (6 bases). The CDR3 DNA is TGTGCCAGTAGTGCCCCCAGGGGCAGATCTAGCACAGATACGCAGTATTTT. Translation: CASSAPRGRSSTDTQYF. The complete variable domain, with remaining parts taken from reference TRBV19 and TRBJ2-3, reads DGGITQSPKYLFRKEGQNVTLSCEQNLNHDAMYWYRQDPGQGLRLIYYSQIVNDFQKGDIAEGYSVSREKKESFPLTVTSAQKNPTAFYLCASSAPRGRSSTDTQYFGPGTRLTVL.